The entry below describes one TCR beta chain. The sample belongs to a study of early T cells in non-severe SARS-CoV-2 infection. TCRdb passed the 5' RACE reads through MiXCR, listing each CDR3 protein once. The data hold tens of thousands of distinct CDR3 sequences, with 14% to 15% observed a single time. Unmatched junction bases numbered 8, after V lost 5 bases and J lost 9 bases. The germline V gene encodes CDR1 SGHVS and CDR2 FQNEAQ. The CDR3 has 15 amino acids. The specimen was whole blood. This TCR was sampled from an adult who was a healthcare worker with PCR-confirmed SARS-CoV-2 infection or an uninfected control (not recorded which). The rearrangement uses TRBV7-8 and TRBJ1-6, with 9 bases aligning to TRBD1. CDR3 in amino acids: CASSGGTGRPSPLHF. The CDR3 region has the DNA TGTGCCAGCAGCGGAGGGACAGGGAGGCCTTCACCCCTCCACTTT. Together with reference TRBV7-8 and TRBJ1-6, the CDR3 gives the full variable domain: GAGVSQSPRYKVAKRGQDVALRCDPISGHVSLFWYQQALGQGPEFLTYFQNEAQLDKSGLPSDRFFAERPEGSVSTLKIQRTQQEDSAVYLCASSGGTGRPSPLHFGNGTRLTVT.